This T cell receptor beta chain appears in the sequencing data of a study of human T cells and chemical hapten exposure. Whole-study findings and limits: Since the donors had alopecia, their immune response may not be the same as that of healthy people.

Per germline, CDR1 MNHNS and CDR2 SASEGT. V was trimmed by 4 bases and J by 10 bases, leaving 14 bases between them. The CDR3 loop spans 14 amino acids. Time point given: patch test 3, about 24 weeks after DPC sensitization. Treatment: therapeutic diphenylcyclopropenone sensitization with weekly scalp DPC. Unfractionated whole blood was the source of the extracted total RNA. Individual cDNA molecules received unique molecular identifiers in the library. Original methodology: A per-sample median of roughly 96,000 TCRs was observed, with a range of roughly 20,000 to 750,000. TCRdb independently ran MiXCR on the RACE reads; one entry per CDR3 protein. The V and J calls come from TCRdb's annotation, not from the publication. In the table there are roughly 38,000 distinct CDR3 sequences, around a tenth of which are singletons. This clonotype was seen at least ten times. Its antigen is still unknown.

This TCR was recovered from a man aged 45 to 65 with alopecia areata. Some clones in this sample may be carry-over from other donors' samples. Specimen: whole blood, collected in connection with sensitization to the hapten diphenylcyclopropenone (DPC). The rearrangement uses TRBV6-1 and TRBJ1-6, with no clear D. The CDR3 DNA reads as TGTGCCAGCAGTGCTGACTTGGATCGGTCACCCCTCCACTTT. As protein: CASSADLDRSPLHF.